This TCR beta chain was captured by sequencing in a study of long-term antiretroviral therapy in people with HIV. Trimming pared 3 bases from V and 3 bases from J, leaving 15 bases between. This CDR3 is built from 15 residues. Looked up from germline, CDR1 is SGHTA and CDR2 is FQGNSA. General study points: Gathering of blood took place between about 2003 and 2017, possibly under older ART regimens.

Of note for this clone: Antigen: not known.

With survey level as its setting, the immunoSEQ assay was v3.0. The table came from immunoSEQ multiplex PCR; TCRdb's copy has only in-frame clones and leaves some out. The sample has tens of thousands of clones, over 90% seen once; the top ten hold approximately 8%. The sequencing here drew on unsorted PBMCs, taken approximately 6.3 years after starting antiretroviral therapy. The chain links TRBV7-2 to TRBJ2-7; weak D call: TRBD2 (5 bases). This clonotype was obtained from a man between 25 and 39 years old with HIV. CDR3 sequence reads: CASSFSQDYYYEQYF. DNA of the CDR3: TGTGCCAGCAGCTTCTCCCAAGACTATTACTACGAGCAGTACTTC.